This T cell receptor beta chain was recovered during a study of blood T cell repertoires in COVID-19. As for the study in general: In each case, the material was cDNA or gDNA derived from T cells, B-cell-depleted T cells, or PBMCs.

Original analysis: Using reference gene primer amplification, nucleated cell counts were estimated. The table came from immunoSEQ multiplex PCR; TCRdb's copy has only in-frame clones and leaves some out. The V and J calls and the clone size are those of that table, but D and trimming were determined from the DNA. The sample includes 360,000 or so clones, 89% of them seen just once. Participants spanned ages about 18 to 100 years and resided in about two dozen US areas. Clinical histories supplied by participants themselves formed the basis of cohort assignment. The CDR3 is made up of 16 amino acids. CDR1 is SGHNT and CDR2 is YYREEE in the germline V gene (reference sequence). Trimming cost V 0 bases and J 2 bases; bases outside gene matches: 5.

Sequenced material: PBMCs or T cells enriched from blood (not recorded which). The TCR comes from a woman aged 30 to 39 who had recovered from COVID-19. The V gene is TRBV5-4, the J gene TRBJ2-1; 7 nucleotides match TRBD2. The CDR3 nucleotides are TGTGCCAGCAGCTTGGAGGCGGGAGTAACCTACAATGAGCAGTTCTTC. As protein: CASSLEAGVTYNEQFF. The variable domain in full, with the rest retrieved from reference TRBV5-4 and TRBJ2-1, is ETGVTQSPTHLIKTRGQQVTLRCSSQSGHNTVSWYQQALGQGPQFIFQYYREEENGRGNFPPRFSGLQFPNYSSELNVNALELDDSALYLCASSLEAGVTYNEQFFGPGTRLTVL.